This T cell receptor (beta chain) was sequenced in a study of metastatic and nonmetastatic thyroid tumors (dated by TCRdb to 2020 to 2022). Turning to the overall study: The researchers compared repertoires between peripheral blood samples and tumor or nodule tissue samples from patients with malignant or benign thyroid disease. The paper's findings and limits, for the study overall: In both blood and tumor samples, malignant tumors were reported to have significantly higher TCR beta diversity than benign nodules.

This clone was counted at least ten times. Its antigen target is currently unknown. Per-base qualities were not stored, and no clone one base away is much larger. None of the patients had been given any treatment before thyroid surgery. The study retrospectively analysed patient clinical samples collected from 2012 to 2018 using T-cell receptor beta sequencing. The library was made by PCR. The data were produced on an Illumina HiSeq 4000. High-throughput sequencing was used to profile the TCR beta-chain CDR3 region of every patient. Processing in the source paper ran as follows. A classifier to discriminate distant-metastatic papillary thyroid cancer patients was built from CDR3 differences across clinicopathological groups. To measure repertoire diversity the researchers used the Shannon index, while the Morisita-Horn index served to gauge how similar the tumor and blood repertoires were. TCRdb reran the public reads through fastp at Q25 and MiXCR, keeping productive beta chains. The V and J calls, along with clone size, are taken from TCRdb and not from the paper's own processing. The sample contains tens of thousands of clones, roughly 20% of them found a single time. Roughly 15% of the sample is held by the ten biggest clonotypes.

Reading from cysteine to phenylalanine, the CDR3 counts 11 amino acids. Just the 33-base CDR3 DNA is kept, in frame starting at base 1. Deletion took 2 bases off V and 7 bases off J, with a span of 8 bases between the germline ends. The germline V gene (reference sequence) sets CDR1 to DFQATT and CDR2 to SNEGSKA. The rearrangement joined TRBV20-1 to TRBJ1-1; the D gene remains uncertain. This TCR came from a female donor with papillary thyroid cancer or a benign thyroid nodule (not recorded which). Some clones in this sample may be carry-over from other donors' samples. What was sequenced was blood. The nucleotide sequence reads as follows: TGCAGTGCTAGACGGGCGGGTGAAGCTTTCTTT. It is translated as CSARRAGEAFF.